This record concerns one T cell receptor beta chain sequence. This specimen comes from a study of PD-1 blockade in mismatch repair-deficient tumors. Study-wide background: Patients had approximately 12 mismatch repair-deficient cancer types, all previously treated and progressing.

Mismatch repair deficiency was confirmed in all patients, by PCR or immunohistochemistry. The TCR-sequenced patients were a few responders to pembrolizumab. The germline gives CDR1 MRHNA, CDR2 SNTAGT. Trimming took 0 bases from V and 6 from J; bases not matched to a gene: 4. The CDR3 contains 16 residues. Repertoires were generated with immunoSEQ multiplex PCR, while TCRdb's copy carries only in-frame clones and drops some. Of about 22,000 clones listed, about 83% are singletons. Here the sequenced sample was peripheral blood, taken 2 weeks after starting pembrolizumab. V and J are TRBV6-4 and TRBJ2-2; the match to TRBD1 covers 10 bases. The source of this sequence is an adult with mismatch repair-deficient cancer. This CDR3 reads CASSDSPGQGSGELFF. Here the CDR3 DNA reads TGTGCCAGCAGTGACTCGCCGGGACAGGGGTCCGGGGAGCTGTTTTTT.